These 9 T cell receptor beta chains were all obtained from the same sample, sequenced in a study of cytomegalovirus exposure and HLA in healthy donors. The PCR had 60 Vbeta and 13 Jbeta primers. Method: immunoSEQ multiplex PCR; TCRdb's copy keeps in-frame clones and lacks some. Among some 130,000 clones, about 74% were seen once, and the ten largest hold about 3.1%. The specimen sequenced was PBMCs. Receptors were obtained from a man aged 40-55 years in good health and CMV-seronegative.

The V gene is TRBV15, the J gene TRBJ2-7; 8 positions match TRBD1. The germline V gene has CDR1 LNHNV and CDR2 YYDKDF (reference sequence). This CDR3 has 15 amino acids. V shed 0 bases, J shed 3 bases, and the junction held 4 bases outside the gene matches. The CDR3 reads CATSRDFGTGYEQYF. DNA of the CDR3: TGTGCCACCAGCAGAGATTTCGGGACAGGCTACGAGCAGTACTTC.

CDR3 nucleotides: TGTGCCAGCGCAGTGAAGGGTGGATTGGGGGCCTTCCAAGAGACCCAGTACTTC. Translating it yields CASAVKGGLGAFQETQYF. The chain joins TRBV7-2 to TRBJ2-5, with D possibly matching TRBD1 (6 bases). Trimming stripped 8 bases from V and 1 base from J, with 26 bases between. The CDR3 runs to 18 residues. In germline, CDR1 is SGHTA, CDR2 FQGNSA.

This clone was recorded once. The chain combines TRBV11-3 with TRBJ2-7; D not certain. This CDR3 has 13 residues. Trimming left V 6 bases short and J 3 bases short, with 12 bases between. Germline lookup yields CDR1 SGHNT and CDR2 YENEEA. The CDR3 loop reads CASSGEASYEQYF. For the CDR3, the DNA is TGTGCCAGCAGTGGAGAGGCTAGCTACGAGCAGTACTTC.

V is TRBV5-6 and J is TRBJ2-7, with a tentative D call TRBD1 (5 bases). This CDR3 contains 14 residues. The V and J ends lost 2 bases and 3 bases respectively, with 12 bases between them. Germline values: CDR1 SGHDT, CDR2 YYEEEE. The CDR3: CASSLGVGHYEQYF. In DNA form, the CDR3 reads TGTGCCAGCAGCTTAGGAGTTGGACACTACGAGCAGTACTTC.

This clone was picked up a small number of times. The J gene is TRBJ1-2, the V gene TRBV6-5, with 7 nucleotides matching TRBD1. The CDR3 contains 13 residues. Germline-derived CDR1 and CDR2 are MNHEY and SVGAGI. J was trimmed by 7 bases and V by 6 bases; bases with no gene match: 8. In nucleotides, the CDR3 is TGTGCCAGCAGAGGGACAGCCTATTTTGGCTACACCTTC. Its translation: CASRGTAYFGYTF.

Only one count was recorded for this clone. The chain joins TRBV13 to TRBJ2-5; D is possibly TRBD2 (5 bases). Germline loops: CDR1 PRHDT, CDR2 FYEKMQ (reference sequence). V gave up 5 bases and J gave up 9 bases, with 25 bases separating them. The CDR3 length is 16 residues. The CDR3 is CASSQTQPRATEAQYF. CDR3 DNA sequence: TGTGCCAGCAGCCAGACCCAGCCAAGGGCGACGGAGGCCCAGTACTTC.

The V gene is TRBV9, the J gene TRBJ1-2, with 9 bases matching TRBD1. V lost 3 bases and J lost 4; bases outside the gene matches: 4. The CDR3 runs to 14 residues. Germline V gene data show CDR1 as SGDLS and CDR2 as YYNGEE. Here the CDR3 DNA reads TGTGCCAGCAGCGCGGGGGGACAGGGCTATGGCTACACCTTC. Translating it yields CASSAGGQGYGYTF.

V and J are TRBV18 and TRBJ1-1, with D perhaps matching TRBD1 (5 bases). Germline CDR1 reads KGHSH; CDR2 reads LQKENI. The CDR3 runs to 13 residues. V was pared by 0 bases and J by 8 bases, with 10 bases between. CDR3 nucleotides: TGTGCCAGCTCACCACCGAGTGCAGGGGAAGCTTTCTTT. Translation gives CASSPPSAGEAFF.

The genes are TRBV7-6 and TRBJ2-7; a possible D gene is TRBD1 (6 bases). The CDR3 spans 12 residues. The V and J ends lost 5 bases and 3 bases respectively, with 8 bases between them. Looked up from germline, CDR1 is SGHVS and CDR2 is FNYEAQ. For the CDR3, the DNA is TGTGCCAGCAGCCAACAGGGCTACGAGCAGTACTTC. Its protein is CASSQQGYEQYF.